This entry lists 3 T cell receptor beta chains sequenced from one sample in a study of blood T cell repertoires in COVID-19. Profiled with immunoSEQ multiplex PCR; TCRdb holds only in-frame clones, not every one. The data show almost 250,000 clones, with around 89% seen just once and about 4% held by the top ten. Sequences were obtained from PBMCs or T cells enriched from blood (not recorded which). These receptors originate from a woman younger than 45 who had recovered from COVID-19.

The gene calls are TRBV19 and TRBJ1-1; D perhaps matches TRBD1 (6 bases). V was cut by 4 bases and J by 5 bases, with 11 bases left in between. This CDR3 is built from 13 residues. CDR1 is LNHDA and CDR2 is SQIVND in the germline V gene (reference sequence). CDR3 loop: CASSRAGVTEAFF. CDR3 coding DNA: TGTGCCAGTAGTAGGGCAGGGGTGACTGAAGCTTTCTTT.

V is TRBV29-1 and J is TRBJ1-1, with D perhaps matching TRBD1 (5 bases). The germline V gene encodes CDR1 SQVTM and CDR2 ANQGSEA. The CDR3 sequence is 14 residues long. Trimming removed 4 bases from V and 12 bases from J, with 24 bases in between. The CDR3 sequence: CSVARRGSPTGSFF. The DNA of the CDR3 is TGCAGCGTTGCCCGGCGGGGGTCGCCGACGGGTTCTTTCTTT.

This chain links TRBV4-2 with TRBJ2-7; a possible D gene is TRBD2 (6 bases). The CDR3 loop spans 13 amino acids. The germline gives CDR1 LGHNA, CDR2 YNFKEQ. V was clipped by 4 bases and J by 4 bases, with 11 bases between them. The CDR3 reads CASSLTSQYEQYF. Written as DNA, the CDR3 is TGTGCCAGCAGCCTGACTAGTCAGTACGAGCAGTACTTC.